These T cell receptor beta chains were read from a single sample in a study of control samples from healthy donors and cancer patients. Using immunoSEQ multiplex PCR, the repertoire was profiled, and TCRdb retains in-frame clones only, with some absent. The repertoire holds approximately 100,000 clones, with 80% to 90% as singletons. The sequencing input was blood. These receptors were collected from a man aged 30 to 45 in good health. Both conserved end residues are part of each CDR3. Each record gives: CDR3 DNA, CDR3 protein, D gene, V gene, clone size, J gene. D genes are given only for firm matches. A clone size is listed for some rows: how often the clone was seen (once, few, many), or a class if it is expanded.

TGCGCCAGCAGCCAAGATTTCAGCGGGGGGGCCAGGAGCACAGATACGCAGTATTTT,CASSQDFSGGARSTDTQYF,TRBD2,TRBV4-1,.,TRBJ2-3
TGCAGCGTTGAAGATCTTCGGGAAGGGTTTTCGGGCTACACCTTC,CSVEDLREGFSGYTF,.,TRBV29-1,once,TRBJ1-2
TGTGCCAGCAGGGGAAACAGGGGGCTCAGGGAGTATTTT,CASRGNRGLREYF,TRBD1,TRBV27,.,TRBJ2-3
TGTGCCAGCAGCCAAGATAACGGCAGAGCTAACTATGGCTACACCTTC,CASSQDNGRANYGYTF,.,TRBV14,.,TRBJ1-2
TGTGCCACCAGCAGAGAGGGACGTGGGAGGGCCTCCTACGAGCAGTACTTC,CATSREGRGRASYEQYF,TRBD2,TRBV15,.,TRBJ2-7
TGTGCCAATCAGGGAGGGGGGTGCTACGAGCAGTACTTC,CANQGGGCYEQYF,.,TRBV6-5,few,TRBJ2-7
TGTGCCAGCAGCCCCTTTGGAGGGGGGACCGGCAATGAGCAGTTCTTC,CASSPFGGGTGNEQFF,.,TRBV11-2,.,TRBJ2-1
TGTGCCAGCATTAGACGGACTAGCGGGAGTGGGGAGCAGTTCTTC,CASIRRTSGSGEQFF,TRBD2,TRBV28,.,TRBJ2-1
TGTGCCAGCAGGTGGGGGGGCGAAGAGACCCAGTACTTC,CASRWGGEETQYF,.,TRBV7-2,.,TRBJ2-5
TGTGCCTGTACGCTGGTGCGGAGACAGGGTAACTATGGCTACACCTTC,CACTLVRRQGNYGYTF,TRBD1,TRBV30,.,TRBJ1-2
TGCGCCAGCAGCCTGACGGGGGACGAGCAGTACTTC,CASSLTGDEQYF,.,TRBV5-1,.,TRBJ2-7
TGTGCCAGCAGTGAACTCGAGGGGACGGACACCGGGGAGCTGTTTTTT,CASSELEGTDTGELFF,.,TRBV6-1,once,TRBJ2-2
TGTGCCAGCAGCCAAAAATGGGGGGAGTCTAGCTACGAGCAGTACTTC,CASSQKWGESSYEQYF,.,TRBV7-8,.,TRBJ2-7
TGTGCCAGCAGCGTATCCTCCATAGGGACAGGGGGCCATGGCTACACCTTC,CASSVSSIGTGGHGYTF,TRBD1,TRBV9,.,TRBJ1-2
TGTGCCAGCAGTGAAGATTGGGAAGCGGGGGACAGCACAGATACGCAGTATTTT,CASSEDWEAGDSTDTQYF,TRBD2,TRBV6-1,.,TRBJ2-3